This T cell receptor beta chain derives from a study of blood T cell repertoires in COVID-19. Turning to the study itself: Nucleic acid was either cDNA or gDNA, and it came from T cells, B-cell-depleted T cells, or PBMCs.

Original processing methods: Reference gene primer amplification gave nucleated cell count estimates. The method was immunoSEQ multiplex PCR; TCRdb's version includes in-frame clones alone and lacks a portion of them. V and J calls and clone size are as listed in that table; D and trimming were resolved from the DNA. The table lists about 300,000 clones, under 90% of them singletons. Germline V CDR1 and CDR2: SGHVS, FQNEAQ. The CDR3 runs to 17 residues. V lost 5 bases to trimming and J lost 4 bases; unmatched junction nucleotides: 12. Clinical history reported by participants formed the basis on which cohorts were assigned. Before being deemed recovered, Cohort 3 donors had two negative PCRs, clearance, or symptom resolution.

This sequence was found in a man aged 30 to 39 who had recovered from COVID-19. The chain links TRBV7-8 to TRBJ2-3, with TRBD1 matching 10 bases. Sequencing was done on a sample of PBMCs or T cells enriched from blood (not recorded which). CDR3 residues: CASSRAPGTGVPDTQYF. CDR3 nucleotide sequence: TGTGCCAGCAGCCGGGCCCCCGGGACAGGGGTCCCAGATACGCAGTATTTT. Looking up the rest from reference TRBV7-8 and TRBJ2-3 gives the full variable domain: GAGVSQSPRYKVAKRGQDVALRCDPISGHVSLFWYQQALGQGPEFLTYFQNEAQLDKSGLPSDRFFAERPEGSVSTLKIQRTQQEDSAVYLCASSRAPGTGVPDTQYFGPGTRLTVL.